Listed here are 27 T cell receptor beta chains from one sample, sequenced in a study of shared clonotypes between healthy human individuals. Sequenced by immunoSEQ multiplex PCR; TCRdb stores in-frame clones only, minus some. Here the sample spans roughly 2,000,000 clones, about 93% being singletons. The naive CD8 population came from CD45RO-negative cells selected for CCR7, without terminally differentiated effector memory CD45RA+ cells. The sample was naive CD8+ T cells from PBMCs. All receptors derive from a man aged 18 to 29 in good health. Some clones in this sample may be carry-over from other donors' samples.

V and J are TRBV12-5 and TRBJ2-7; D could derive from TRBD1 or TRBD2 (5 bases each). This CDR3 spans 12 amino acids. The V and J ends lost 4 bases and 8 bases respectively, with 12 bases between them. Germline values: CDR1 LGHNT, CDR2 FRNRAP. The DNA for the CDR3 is TGTGCTAGTGGTTATGATCCGGGACAGCAGTACTTC. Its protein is CASGYDPGQQYF.

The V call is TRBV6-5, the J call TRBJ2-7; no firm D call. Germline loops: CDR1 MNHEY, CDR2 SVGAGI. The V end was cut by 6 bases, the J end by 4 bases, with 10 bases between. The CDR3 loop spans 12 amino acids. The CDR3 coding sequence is TGTGCCAGCAGATCCCTGGGGTACGAGCAGTACTTC. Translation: CASRSLGYEQYF.

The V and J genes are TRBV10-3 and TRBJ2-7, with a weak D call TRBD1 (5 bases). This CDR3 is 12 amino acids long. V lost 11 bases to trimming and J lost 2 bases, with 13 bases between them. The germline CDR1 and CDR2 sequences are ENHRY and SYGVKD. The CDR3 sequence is CAANDSPYEQYF. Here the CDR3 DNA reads TGTGCCGCCAATGACAGCCCCTACGAGCAGTACTTC.

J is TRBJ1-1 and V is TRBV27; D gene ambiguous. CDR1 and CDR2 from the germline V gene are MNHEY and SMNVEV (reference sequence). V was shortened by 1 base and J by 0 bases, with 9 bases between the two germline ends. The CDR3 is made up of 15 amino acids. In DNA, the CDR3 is TGTGCCAGCAGTTTATTTAAGAGCATGAACACTGAAGCTTTCTTT. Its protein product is CASSLFKSMNTEAFF.

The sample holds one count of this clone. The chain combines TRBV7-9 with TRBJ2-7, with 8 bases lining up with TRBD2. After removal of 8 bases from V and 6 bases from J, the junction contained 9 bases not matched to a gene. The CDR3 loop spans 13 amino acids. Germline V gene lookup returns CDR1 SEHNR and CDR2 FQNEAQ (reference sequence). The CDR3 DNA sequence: TGTGCCAGCCTCGGGGGCGGGAGGAGCGAGCAGTACTTC. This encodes CASLGGGRSEQYF.

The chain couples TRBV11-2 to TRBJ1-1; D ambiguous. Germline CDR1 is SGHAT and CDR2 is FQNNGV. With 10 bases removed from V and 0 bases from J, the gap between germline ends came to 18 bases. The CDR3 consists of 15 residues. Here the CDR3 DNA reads TGTGCCATCCCGGCGGTCGAGCTCATGAACACTGAAGCTTTCTTT. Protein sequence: CAIPAVELMNTEAFF. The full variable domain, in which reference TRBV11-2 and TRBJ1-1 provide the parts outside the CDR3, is EAGVAQSPRYKIIEKRQSVAFWCNPISGHATLYWYQQILGQGPKLLIQFQNNGVVDDSQLPKDRFSAERLKGVDSTLKIQPAKLEDSAVYLCAIPAVELMNTEAFFGQGTRLTVV.

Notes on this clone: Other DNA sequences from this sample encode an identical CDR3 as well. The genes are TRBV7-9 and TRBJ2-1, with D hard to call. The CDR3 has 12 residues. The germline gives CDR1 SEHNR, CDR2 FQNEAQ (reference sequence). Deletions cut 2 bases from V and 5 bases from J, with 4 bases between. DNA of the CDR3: TGTGCCAGCAGCTTAACGGACAATGAGCAGTTCTTC. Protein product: CASSLTDNEQFF.

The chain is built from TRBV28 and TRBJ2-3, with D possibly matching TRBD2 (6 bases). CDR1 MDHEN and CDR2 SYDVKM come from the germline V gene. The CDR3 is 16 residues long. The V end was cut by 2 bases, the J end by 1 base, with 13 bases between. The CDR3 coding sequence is TGTGCCAGCAGTTTAAAGAGGGAGGACCGCACAGATACGCAGTATTTT. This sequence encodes CASSLKREDRTDTQYF.

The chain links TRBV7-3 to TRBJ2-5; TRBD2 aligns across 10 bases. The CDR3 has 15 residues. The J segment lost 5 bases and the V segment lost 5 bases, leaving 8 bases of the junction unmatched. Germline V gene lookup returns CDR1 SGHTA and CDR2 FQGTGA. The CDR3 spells CASSPLAGVQETQYF. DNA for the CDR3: TGTGCCAGCAGCCCCCTAGCGGGAGTCCAGGAGACCCAGTACTTC.

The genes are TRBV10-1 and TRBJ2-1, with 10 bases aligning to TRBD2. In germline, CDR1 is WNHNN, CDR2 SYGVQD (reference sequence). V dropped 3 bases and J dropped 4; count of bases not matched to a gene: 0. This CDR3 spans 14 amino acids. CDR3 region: CASSELAGYNEQFF. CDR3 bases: TGCGCCAGCAGTGAACTAGCGGGATACAATGAGCAGTTCTTC.

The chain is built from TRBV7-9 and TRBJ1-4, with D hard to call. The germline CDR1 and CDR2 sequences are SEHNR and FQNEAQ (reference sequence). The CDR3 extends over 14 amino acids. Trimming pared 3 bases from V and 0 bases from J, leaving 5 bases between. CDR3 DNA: TGTGCCAGCAGCTTCTTTGCAACTAATGAAAAACTGTTTTTT. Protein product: CASSFFATNEKLFF.

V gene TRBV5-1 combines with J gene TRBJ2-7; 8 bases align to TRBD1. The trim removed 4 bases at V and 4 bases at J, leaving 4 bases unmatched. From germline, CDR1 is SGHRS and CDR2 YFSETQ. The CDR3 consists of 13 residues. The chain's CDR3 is CASSDRGWYEQYF. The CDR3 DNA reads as TGCGCCAGCAGCGACAGGGGCTGGTACGAGCAGTACTTC.

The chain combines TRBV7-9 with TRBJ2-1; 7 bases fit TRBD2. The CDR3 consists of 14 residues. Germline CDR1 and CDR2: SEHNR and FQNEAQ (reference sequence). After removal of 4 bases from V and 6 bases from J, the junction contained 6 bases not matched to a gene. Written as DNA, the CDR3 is TGTGCCAGCAGCTCAAGGACTAGGAGCAATGAGCAGTTCTTC. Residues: CASSSRTRSNEQFF.

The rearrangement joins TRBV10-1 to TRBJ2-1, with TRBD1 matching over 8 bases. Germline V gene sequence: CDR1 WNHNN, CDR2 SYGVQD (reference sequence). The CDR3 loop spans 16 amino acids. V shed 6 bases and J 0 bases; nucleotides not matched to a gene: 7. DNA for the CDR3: TGCGCCAGCAGACCAGGGGGCACAAGCTCCTACAATGAGCAGTTCTTC. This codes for CASRPGGTSSYNEQFF.

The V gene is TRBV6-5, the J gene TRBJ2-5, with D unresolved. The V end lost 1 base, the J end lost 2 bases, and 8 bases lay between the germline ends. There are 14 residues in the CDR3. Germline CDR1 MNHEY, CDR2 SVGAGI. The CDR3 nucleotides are TGTGCCAGCAGTTACTGGGCAGAACAAGAGACCCAGTACTTC. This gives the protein CASSYWAEQETQYF.

The CDR3 DNA reads as TGTGCCTGGAGTTCGGCAGGGGCCTTCTATGGCTACACCTTC. Encoded protein: CAWSSAGAFYGYTF. The genes are TRBV30 and TRBJ1-2; perhaps TRBD1 as D (6 bases). The CDR3 covers 14 residues. Germline values: CDR1 GTSNPN, CDR2 SVGIG (reference sequence). V lost 2 bases, J lost 4 bases, and 14 bases lay in between.

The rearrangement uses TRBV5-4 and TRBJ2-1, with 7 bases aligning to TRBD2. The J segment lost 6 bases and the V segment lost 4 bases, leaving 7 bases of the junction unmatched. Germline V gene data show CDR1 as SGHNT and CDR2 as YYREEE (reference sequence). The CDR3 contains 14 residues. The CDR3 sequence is CASSSRDYPNEQFF. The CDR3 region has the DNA TGTGCCAGCAGCAGCCGGGACTATCCCAATGAGCAGTTCTTC.

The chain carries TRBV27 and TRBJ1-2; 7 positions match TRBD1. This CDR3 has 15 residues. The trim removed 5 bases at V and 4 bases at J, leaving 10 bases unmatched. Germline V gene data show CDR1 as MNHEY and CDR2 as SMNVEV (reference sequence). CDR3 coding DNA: TGTGCCAGCAGTAAAGCCGGGACAGAATCCTATGGCTACACCTTC. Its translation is CASSKAGTESYGYTF.

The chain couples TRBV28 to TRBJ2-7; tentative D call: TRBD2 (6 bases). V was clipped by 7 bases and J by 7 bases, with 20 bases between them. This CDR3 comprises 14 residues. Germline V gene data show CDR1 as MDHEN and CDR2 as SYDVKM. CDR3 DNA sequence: TGTGCCAGCACCTATGCGGGGAGCCTGAGGGAGCAGTACTTC. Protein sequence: CASTYAGSLREQYF.

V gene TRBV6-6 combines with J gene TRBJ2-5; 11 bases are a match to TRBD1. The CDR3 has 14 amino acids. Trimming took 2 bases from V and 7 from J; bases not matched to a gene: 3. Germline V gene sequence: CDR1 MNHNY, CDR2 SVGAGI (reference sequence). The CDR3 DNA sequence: TGTGCCAGCAGTTACGCGGGACAGGGGGGGACCCAGTACTTC. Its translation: CASSYAGQGGTQYF.

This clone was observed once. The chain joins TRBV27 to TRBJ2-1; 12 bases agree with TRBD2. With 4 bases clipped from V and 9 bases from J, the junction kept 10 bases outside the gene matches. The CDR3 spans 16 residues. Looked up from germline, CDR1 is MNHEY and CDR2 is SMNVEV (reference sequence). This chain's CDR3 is CASSSLTSGRAGEQFF. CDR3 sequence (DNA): TGTGCCAGCAGTTCTCTGACTAGCGGGAGAGCGGGTGAGCAGTTCTTC.

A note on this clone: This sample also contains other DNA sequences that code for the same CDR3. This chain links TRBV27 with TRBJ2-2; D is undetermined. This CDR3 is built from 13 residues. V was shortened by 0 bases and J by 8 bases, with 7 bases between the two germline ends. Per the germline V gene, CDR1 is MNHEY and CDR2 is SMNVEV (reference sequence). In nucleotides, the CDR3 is TGTGCCAGCAGTTTATCTTGGCGAGGGGAGCTGTTTTTT. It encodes CASSLSWRGELFF.

For the CDR3, the DNA is TGCGCCAGCAGCCAAGCTCCGGACAGGAGCTACGAGCAGTACTTC. Protein product: CASSQAPDRSYEQYF. The chain recombines TRBV4-1 with TRBJ2-7; 7 bases agree with TRBD1. Trimming removed 1 base from V and 3 bases from J; junction bases left unmatched: 6. The CDR3 consists of 15 residues. Per the germline V gene, CDR1 is MGHRA and CDR2 is YSYEKL.

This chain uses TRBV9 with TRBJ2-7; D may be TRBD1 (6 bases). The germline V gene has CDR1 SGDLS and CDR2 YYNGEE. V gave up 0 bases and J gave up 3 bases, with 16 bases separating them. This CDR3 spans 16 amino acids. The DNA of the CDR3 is TGTGCCAGCAGCGTAGCGGAGGTGGGGACAAGCTACGAGCAGTACTTC. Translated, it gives CASSVAEVGTSYEQYF. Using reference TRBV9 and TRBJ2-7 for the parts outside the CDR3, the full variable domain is DSGVTQTPKHLITATGQRVTLRCSPRSGDLSVYWYQQSLDQGLQFLIQYYNGEERAKGNILERFSAQQFPDLHSELNLSSLELGDSALYFCASSVAEVGTSYEQYFGPGTRLTVT.

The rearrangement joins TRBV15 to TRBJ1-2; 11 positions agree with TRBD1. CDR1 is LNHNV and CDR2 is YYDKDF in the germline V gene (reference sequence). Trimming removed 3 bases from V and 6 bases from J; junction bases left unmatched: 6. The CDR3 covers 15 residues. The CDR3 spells CATSRRGQGEDGYTF. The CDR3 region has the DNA TGTGCCACCAGCAGGAGGGGACAGGGGGAGGATGGCTACACCTTC.

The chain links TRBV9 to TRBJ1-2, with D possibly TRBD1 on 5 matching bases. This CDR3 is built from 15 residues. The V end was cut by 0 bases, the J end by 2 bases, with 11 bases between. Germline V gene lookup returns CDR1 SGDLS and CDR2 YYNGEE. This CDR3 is CASSVGGWANYGYTF. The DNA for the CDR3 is TGTGCCAGCAGCGTAGGGGGGTGGGCCAACTATGGCTACACCTTC.

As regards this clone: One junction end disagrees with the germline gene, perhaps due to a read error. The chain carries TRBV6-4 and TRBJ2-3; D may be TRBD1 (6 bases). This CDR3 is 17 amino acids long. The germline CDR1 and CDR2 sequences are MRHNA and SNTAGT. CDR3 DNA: TGTGCCAGCAGTTACTCGAGGGACACGATGATTCTGGATACGCAGTATTTT. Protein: CASSYSRDTMILDTQYF.